The 27 T cell receptor beta chains listed next were all sequenced from one sample in a study of cytomegalovirus exposure and HLA in healthy donors. It was with 60 Vbeta and 13 Jbeta primers that the PCR ran. The data were produced by immunoSEQ multiplex PCR, yet TCRdb's version contains in-frame clones alone and is incomplete. The top ten hold roughly 12% of the sample, which has roughly 84,000 clones, around 80% seen once. Sequencing used PBMCs. The origin of the receptors is a human donor in good health.

The chain joins TRBV18 to TRBJ2-7; D might be TRBD2 (5 bases). Between the trimmed V and J ends, which lost 0 bases and 7 bases, there was a span of 13 bases. Looked up from germline, CDR1 is KGHSH and CDR2 is LQKENI. This CDR3 has 14 amino acids. CDR3 loop: CASSPPPSTGEQYF. The CDR3 nucleotides are TGTGCCAGCTCACCACCTCCCAGTACGGGGGAGCAGTACTTC.

The V call is TRBV19, the J call TRBJ1-3, with a possible D match to TRBD1 (6 bases). Looked up from germline, CDR1 is LNHDA and CDR2 is SQIVND (reference sequence). This CDR3 region has 14 residues. V lost 5 bases to trimming and J lost 1 base, with 9 bases between them. CDR3 in DNA: TGTGCCAGTAGTCGGCAGGGGTCTGGAAACACCATATATTTT. Translating gives CASSRQGSGNTIYF.

The chain links TRBV19 to TRBJ2-5; TRBD1 might be the D (6 bases). Trimming left V 4 bases short and J 5 bases short, with 11 bases between. The CDR3 is 13 amino acids. Germline CDR1 is LNHDA and CDR2 is SQIVND (reference sequence). CDR3 nucleotide sequence: TGTGCCAGTAGTAGAGGGGGACCCGAGACCCAGTACTTC. This sequence encodes CASSRGGPETQYF.

The sample holds one count of this clone. The rearrangement joins TRBV10-2 to TRBJ1-5; 7 nucleotides agree with TRBD1. The CDR3 is 16 amino acids. V gave up 6 bases and J gave up 0 bases; unmatched junction bases: 8. Germline V gene data show CDR1 as WSHSY and CDR2 as SAAADI. The CDR3 is CASSPGQDYSNQPQHF. DNA of the CDR3: TGCGCCAGCAGCCCCGGACAGGACTATAGCAATCAGCCCCAGCATTTT.

This chain joins TRBV30 and TRBJ1-3, with a tentative D call TRBD1 (5 bases). Trimming pared 2 bases from V and 2 bases from J, leaving 7 bases between. The CDR3 is 13 residues long. The germline V gene encodes CDR1 GTSNPN and CDR2 SVGIG (reference sequence). CDR3 DNA: TGTGCCTGGAGTAGGGGCACTGGAAACACCATATATTTT. Translation gives CAWSRGTGNTIYF. The entire variable domain, with the rest obtained from reference TRBV30 and TRBJ1-3, is as follows: SQTIHQWPATLVQPVGSPLSLECTVEGTSNPNLYWYRQAAGRGLQLLFYSVGIGQISSEVPQNLSASRPQDRQFILSSKKLLLSDSGFYLCAWSRGTGNTIYFGEGSWLTVV.

The V and J genes are TRBV9 and TRBJ1-6, with D unresolved. The germline V gene encodes CDR1 SGDLS and CDR2 YYNGEE. The CDR3 totals 15 residues. Trimming took 0 bases from V and 10 from J, leaving 14 bases between them. This CDR3 is CASSVEGLIGSPLHF. The CDR3, as DNA: TGTGCCAGCAGCGTAGAAGGCCTAATCGGGTCACCCCTCCACTTT.

The chain uses TRBV7-9 and TRBJ1-2, with unresolved D. The CDR3 covers 12 residues. Trimming left V 5 bases short and J 6 bases short, with 10 bases between. Per germline, CDR1 SEHNR and CDR2 FQNEAQ (reference sequence). The CDR3 reads CASSGGRDGYTF. In DNA form, the CDR3 reads TGTGCCAGCAGCGGAGGAAGGGATGGCTACACCTTC.

The genes are TRBV30 and TRBJ1-6; D is unclear. Germline V CDR1 and CDR2: GTSNPN, SVGIG (reference sequence). This CDR3 has 11 residues. Between the trimmed V and J ends, which lost 3 bases and 7 bases, there was a span of 4 bases. CDR3 region: CAWRSNSPLHF. In DNA, the CDR3 is TGTGCCTGGAGGTCAAATTCACCCCTCCACTTT.

The gene calls are TRBV4-1 and TRBJ1-3; the D is unclear. Per the germline V gene, CDR1 is MGHRA and CDR2 is YSYEKL. This CDR3 comprises 14 residues. Trimming stripped 4 bases from V and 4 bases from J, with 11 bases between. CDR3 region: CASSLTEVGNTIYF. The CDR3 DNA is TGCGCCAGCAGCCTAACTGAGGTCGGAAACACCATATATTTT.

V is TRBV29-1 and J is TRBJ2-5; D is perhaps TRBD1 (5 bases). V was shortened by 1 base and J by 1 base, with 7 bases between the two germline ends. CDR1 and CDR2 (germline): SQVTM, ANQGSEA. The CDR3 contains 13 residues. The CDR3 reads CSVEGRAQETQYF. The CDR3 bases are TGCAGCGTTGAAGGCAGGGCCCAAGAGACCCAGTACTTC.

The chain employs TRBV6-5 and TRBJ2-5; TRBD1 matches 7 bases. The length of the CDR3 is 15 residues. CDR1 is MNHEY, CDR2 SVGAGI, per germline. J gave up 5 bases and V 2 bases, and 8 bases lay outside the gene matches. DNA for the CDR3: TGTGCCAGCAGTTACCGACAGGGTTGGCGGGAGACCCAGTACTTC. Encoded protein: CASSYRQGWRETQYF.

This CDR3 is CASSPLGGNQPQHF. CDR3 DNA: TGTGCCAGCAGTCCCCTCGGGGGTAATCAGCCCCAGCATTTT. V gene TRBV6-1 combines with J gene TRBJ1-5; tentative D call: TRBD1 (5 bases). Germline CDR1 is MNHNS and CDR2 is SASEGT. The CDR3 runs to 14 residues. V lost 5 bases and J lost 4, with 12 bases in between.

This sequence joins TRBV27 and TRBJ1-4, with unresolved D. In germline, CDR1 is MNHEY, CDR2 SMNVEV (reference sequence). CDR3 size: 14 residues. The V gene lost 3 bases and the J gene lost 0 bases, with 5 bases spanning the gap. The CDR3 loop reads CASSLRPTNEKLFF. CDR3 DNA sequence: TGTGCCAGCAGTTTGAGGCCAACTAATGAAAAACTGTTTTTT.

V usage is TRBV5-1 and J usage is TRBJ2-2; D unresolved. V shed 0 bases and J shed 6 bases, with 6 bases lying between them. CDR1 is SGHRS and CDR2 is YFSETQ in the germline V gene. The CDR3 extends over 13 amino acids. The CDR3 region has the DNA TGCGCCAGCAGCTTGGGCAGCGCCGGGGAGCTGTTTTTT. Its translation: CASSLGSAGELFF.

The J gene is TRBJ2-1, the V gene TRBV5-1; 8 positions match TRBD2. The ends lost 0 bases at V and 5 bases at J; junction bases unmatched: 7. CDR1 is SGHRS and CDR2 is YFSETQ in the germline V gene. This CDR3 spans 16 amino acids. In DNA form, the CDR3 reads TGCGCCAGCAGCTTGGTAGTAGCGGGGCCCAACAATGAGCAGTTCTTC. This codes for CASSLVVAGPNNEQFF.

The genes are TRBV2 and TRBJ2-3; 9 bases fit TRBD2. CDR1 SNHLY and CDR2 FYNNEI come from the germline V gene. Germline trimming cut 1 base from V and 8 bases from J; bases unmatched to any gene: 4. The length of the CDR3 is 14 residues. CDR3 DNA: TGTGCCAGCAGTGAAGGGCGGGGGGGCCGTACGCAGTATTTT. This translates into CASSEGRGGRTQYF.

The chain uses TRBV5-4 and TRBJ2-7; no clear D. Germline CDR1 is SGHNT and CDR2 is YYREEE (reference sequence). Trimming pared 0 bases from V and 3 bases from J, leaving 13 bases between. CDR3 length: 15 amino acids. The CDR3 protein is CASSLGGMRGYEQYF. The CDR3 nucleotides read TGTGCCAGCAGCTTGGGCGGAATGCGAGGCTACGAGCAGTACTTC.

V gene TRBV27 combines with J gene TRBJ2-3; 7 nucleotides align to TRBD2. There are 15 residues in the CDR3. Germline CDR1 is MNHEY and CDR2 is SMNVEV (reference sequence). The V and J ends lost 5 bases and 4 bases, in that order; junction bases with no gene match: 9. CDR3 nucleotides: TGTGCCAGCAGTAGATCTTCGGGGGGAGCAGATACGCAGTATTTT. It is translated as CASSRSSGGADTQYF.

This chain connects TRBV11-2 to TRBJ2-7; D possibly corresponds to TRBD1 (6 bases). The length of the CDR3 is 16 residues. The V end was cut by 5 bases, the J end by 7 bases, with 24 bases between. Germline V gene lookup returns CDR1 SGHAT and CDR2 FQNNGV. The CDR3 coding sequence is TGTGCCAGCAGCCCCCCCCGCAGGGGTGGGGTGGGGGAGCAGTACTTC. Translation gives CASSPPRRGGVGEQYF.

The chain has TRBV19 and TRBJ1-1; D remains ambiguous. This CDR3 comprises 15 residues. V lost 5 bases and J 3 bases, leaving 16 bases between the germline ends. Germline-derived CDR1 and CDR2 are LNHDA and SQIVND (reference sequence). The CDR3 coding sequence is TGTGCCAGTAGTCGAGGCGGTCCGCGGGACACTGAAGCTTTCTTT. Protein sequence: CASSRGGPRDTEAFF.

CDR3 DNA: TGTGCCAGCAGTTACGACAAACGATACACAGATACGCAGTATTTT. Translation gives CASSYDKRYTDTQYF. The J gene is TRBJ2-3, the V gene TRBV6-5; D is undetermined. CDR3 length: 15 amino acids. Trimming shortened V by 2 bases and J by 2 bases, and 11 bases separated the two germline ends. CDR1 and CDR2 (germline): MNHEY, SVGAGI.

The CDR3 nucleotides are TGTGCCAGCTCACCTCTCCGGGGGGGCACCTACAATGAGCAGTTCTTC. This sequence encodes CASSPLRGGTYNEQFF. The V gene is TRBV18, the J gene TRBJ2-1; 8 nucleotides line up with TRBD2. Germline loops: CDR1 KGHSH, CDR2 LQKENI. V lost 3 bases and J lost 2; bases outside the gene matches: 6. This CDR3 spans 16 amino acids.

The chain uses TRBV9 and TRBJ1-4; D is possibly TRBD1 (6 bases). V was clipped by 0 bases and J by 5 bases, with 8 bases between them. This CDR3 has 14 residues. From germline, CDR1 is SGDLS and CDR2 YYNGEE. CDR3 amino acids: CASSVDTGNEKLFF. CDR3 DNA sequence: TGTGCCAGCAGCGTAGATACAGGGAATGAAAAACTGTTTTTT.

V is TRBV7-8 and J is TRBJ1-2; D is ambiguous. Germline V gene lookup returns CDR1 SGHVS and CDR2 FQNEAQ. The CDR3 extends over 14 amino acids. V was pared by 1 base and J by 3 bases, with 9 bases between. The CDR3 sequence: CASSLGVSDYGYTF. The CDR3 bases are TGTGCCAGCAGCTTAGGCGTGAGCGACTATGGCTACACCTTC.

CDR3 nucleotide sequence: TGTGCCAGCAGTAGACAGGGTAGGGCGTCTGGGGCCAACGTCCTGACTTTC. The encoded protein is CASSRQGRASGANVLTF. J is TRBJ2-6 and V is TRBV7-9; 7 bases line up with TRBD1. V shed 6 bases, J shed 1 base, and the junction held 9 bases outside the gene matches. This CDR3 region has 17 residues. Germline V gene data show CDR1 as SEHNR and CDR2 as FQNEAQ (reference sequence).

The chain recombines TRBV6-5 with TRBJ1-4, with D possibly TRBD1 on 6 matching bases. The CDR3 is 14 residues long. CDR1 is MNHEY, CDR2 SVGAGI, per germline. V lost 6 bases, J lost 5 bases, and 13 bases lay in between. The chain's CDR3 is CASSLRGLNEKLFF. CDR3 DNA: TGTGCCAGCAGCCTCAGGGGTTTAAATGAAAAACTGTTTTTT.

The chain recombines TRBV6-5 with TRBJ2-2; D is uncertain. V was clipped by 2 bases and J by 6 bases, with 7 bases between them. CDR3 size: 13 residues. Germline CDR1 MNHEY, CDR2 SVGAGI. The CDR3 region has the DNA TGTGCCAGCAGTTACGCTAGACCCGGGGAGCTGTTTTTT. This codes for CASSYARPGELFF.